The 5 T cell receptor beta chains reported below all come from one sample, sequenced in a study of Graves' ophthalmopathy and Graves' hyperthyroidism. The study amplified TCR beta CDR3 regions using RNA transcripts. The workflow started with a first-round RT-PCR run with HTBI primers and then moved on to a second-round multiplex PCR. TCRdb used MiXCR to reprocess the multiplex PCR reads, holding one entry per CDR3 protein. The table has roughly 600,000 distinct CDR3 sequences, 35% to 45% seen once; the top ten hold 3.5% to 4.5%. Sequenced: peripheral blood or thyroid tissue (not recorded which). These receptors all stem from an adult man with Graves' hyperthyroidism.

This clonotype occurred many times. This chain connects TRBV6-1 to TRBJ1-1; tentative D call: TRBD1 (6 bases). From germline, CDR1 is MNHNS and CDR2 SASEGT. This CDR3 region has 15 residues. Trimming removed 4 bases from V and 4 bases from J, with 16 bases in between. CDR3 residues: CASSGTARSGTEAFF. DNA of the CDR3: TGTGCCAGCAGTGGGACAGCAAGATCAGGCACTGAAGCTTTCTTT.

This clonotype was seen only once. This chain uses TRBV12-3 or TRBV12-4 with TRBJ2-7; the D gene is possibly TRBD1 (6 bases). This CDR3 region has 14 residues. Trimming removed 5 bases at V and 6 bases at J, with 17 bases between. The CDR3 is CASSGQYQGGEQYF. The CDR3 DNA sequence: TGTGCCAGCAGTGGACAGTATCAGGGCGGCGAGCAGTACTTC.

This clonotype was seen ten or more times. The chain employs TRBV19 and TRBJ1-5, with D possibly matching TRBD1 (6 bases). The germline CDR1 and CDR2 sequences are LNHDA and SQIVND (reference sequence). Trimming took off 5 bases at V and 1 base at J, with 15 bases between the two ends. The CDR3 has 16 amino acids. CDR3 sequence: CASSLTGTWSNQPQHF. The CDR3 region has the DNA TGTGCCAGTAGTCTGACCGGGACATGGAGCAATCAGCCCCAGCATTTT.

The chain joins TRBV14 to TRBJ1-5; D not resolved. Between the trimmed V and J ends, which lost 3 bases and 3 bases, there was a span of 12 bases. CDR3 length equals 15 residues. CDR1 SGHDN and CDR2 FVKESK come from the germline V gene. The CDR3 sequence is CASSHRTVFNQPQHF. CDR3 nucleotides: TGTGCCAGCAGCCACCGGACGGTCTTCAATCAGCCCCAGCATTTT.

The CDR3 protein is CASSGGGLASNEQFF. The CDR3 DNA sequence: TGTGCCAGCAGTGGGGGGGGACTAGCGTCCAATGAGCAGTTCTTC. The chain recombines TRBV25-1 with TRBJ2-1; TRBD2 aligns across 10 bases. The V gene's germline CDR1 is MGHDK and CDR2 SYGVNS. Trimming cost V 4 bases and J 6 bases; bases outside gene matches: 6. The CDR3 has 15 amino acids.